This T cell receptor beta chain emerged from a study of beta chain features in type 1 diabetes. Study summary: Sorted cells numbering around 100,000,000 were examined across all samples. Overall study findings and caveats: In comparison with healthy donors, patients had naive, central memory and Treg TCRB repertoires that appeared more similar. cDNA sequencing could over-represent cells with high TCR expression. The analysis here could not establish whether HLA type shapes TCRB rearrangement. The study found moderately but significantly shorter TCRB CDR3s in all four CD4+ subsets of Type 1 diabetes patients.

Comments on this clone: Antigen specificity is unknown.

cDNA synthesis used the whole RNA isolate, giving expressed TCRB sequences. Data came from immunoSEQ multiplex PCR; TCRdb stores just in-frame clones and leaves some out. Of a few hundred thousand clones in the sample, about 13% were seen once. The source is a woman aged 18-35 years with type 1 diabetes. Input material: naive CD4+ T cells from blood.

The DNA for the CDR3 is TGTGCCAGCAGCGCTCACAGGGGGGGAAGTGAAAAACTGTTTTTT. This sequence encodes CASSAHRGGSEKLFF. This chain uses TRBV7-9 with TRBJ1-4; 8 positions match TRBD1. This CDR3 is 15 amino acids long. The germline gives CDR1 SEHNR, CDR2 FQNEAQ (reference sequence). With V trimmed by 5 bases and J by 7 bases, 9 bases remained unmatched.